This TCR beta chain was captured in a study of human T cells and chemical hapten exposure. TCRdb re-analysed the RACE reads in MiXCR, keeping a single row per CDR3 protein. The table records over 300,000 distinct CDR3 sequences, 5.1% of them present only once. Sample time point: pre-sensitization, week 0. The treatment: therapeutic diphenylcyclopropenone sensitization with weekly scalp DPC. Deletions cut 0 bases from V and 7 bases from J, with 14 bases between. This CDR3 comprises 16 residues. CDR1 is SGDLS, CDR2 YYNGEE, per germline. This clonotype was seen repeatedly, ten times or more. The receptor was derived from a woman aged 45-60 years with alopecia areata. Some clones in this sample may be carry-over from other donors' samples. This specimen was whole blood, taken in connection with sensitization to the hapten diphenylcyclopropenone (DPC). This sequence joins TRBV9 and TRBJ1-6; no reliable D call. CDR3 DNA: TGTGCCAGCAGCGTAGGCCCCTCCGGATCAAATTCACCCCTCCACTTT. Amino acids: CASSVGPSGSNSPLHF.